The 16 T cell receptor beta chains listed next were all sequenced from one sample in a study of blood T cell repertoires in COVID-19. Profiling relied on immunoSEQ multiplex PCR, and the TCRdb table lists in-frame clones only, not all of them. Among around 160,000 clones, about 81% were seen once, and the ten largest hold around 10%. What was sequenced was peripheral blood. These receptors originate from a man aged 55 to 70 with active or convalescent COVID-19.

CDR3 coding DNA: TGCGCCAGCAGTGAAAACCCTAGCGGCGCCTACGAGCAGTACTTC. Translation gives CASSENPSGAYEQYF. This sequence joins TRBV10-2 and TRBJ2-7, with TRBD2 matching over 7 bases. Germline values: CDR1 WSHSY, CDR2 SAAADI. The CDR3 covers 15 residues. Unmatched junction bases numbered 7, after V lost 3 bases and J lost 2 bases.

The V call is TRBV10-1, the J call TRBJ2-1; TRBD2 aligns across 12 bases. The CDR3 is 15 residues long. Germline V gene sequence: CDR1 WNHNN, CDR2 SYGVQD (reference sequence). J lost 4 bases, V lost 4 bases, and 2 bases had no gene match. Here the CDR3 reads CASSGTSGDYNEQFF. In DNA, the CDR3 is TGCGCCAGCAGTGGGACTAGCGGGGATTACAATGAGCAGTTCTTC.

This clone was seen only a few times. The chain uses TRBV4-2 and TRBJ2-5; 8 nucleotides line up with TRBD2. The J segment lost 2 bases and the V segment lost 1 base, leaving 6 bases of the junction unmatched. CDR1 is LGHNA and CDR2 is YNFKEQ in the germline V gene. This CDR3 contains 16 residues. This chain's CDR3 is CASSQVLASGQETQYF. In DNA form, the CDR3 reads TGTGCCAGCAGCCAAGTTCTGGCTAGCGGGCAAGAGACCCAGTACTTC.

The chain couples TRBV6-5 to TRBJ1-5; tentative D call: TRBD1 (6 bases). This CDR3 has 15 amino acids. V lost 7 bases to trimming and J lost 7 bases, with 20 bases between them. The germline V gene has CDR1 MNHEY and CDR2 SVGAGI. The CDR3 loop reads CASTVEGTSFQPQHF. The CDR3 DNA reads TGTGCCAGCACCGTAGAGGGGACAAGTTTCCAGCCCCAGCATTTT.

A few counts support this clone. The genes are TRBV2 and TRBJ1-1, with D possibly matching TRBD1 (6 bases). The germline V and J ends were trimmed by 6 bases and 1 base, with 6 bases remaining between them. Germline CDR1 reads SNHLY; CDR2 reads FYNNEI. The CDR3 loop spans 12 amino acids. For the CDR3, the DNA is TGTGCCAGCAGGGACAGGAACACTGAAGCTTTCTTT. Its translation is CASRDRNTEAFF.

This chain uses TRBV12-3 or TRBV12-4 with TRBJ2-1, with 7 bases matching TRBD2. V lost 0 bases and J lost 14; bases outside the gene matches: 7. The CDR3 loop spans 13 amino acids. This chain's CDR3 is CASSLAIPGGEFF. The CDR3 bases are TGTGCCAGCAGTTTAGCGATCCCGGGAGGCGAGTTCTTC.

The chain couples TRBV5-1 to TRBJ1-1; D may be TRBD1 (5 bases). CDR1 and CDR2 (germline): SGHRS, YFSETQ. Trimming took off 1 base at V and 0 bases at J, with 10 bases between the two ends. This CDR3 comprises 15 residues. This CDR3 is CASSLQGLLNTEAFF. The CDR3 region has the DNA TGCGCCAGCAGCTTGCAGGGTCTATTGAACACTGAAGCTTTCTTT.

This clone appeared once. This rearrangement joins TRBV18 to TRBJ2-7; 7 bases align to TRBD1. CDR3 length: 13 amino acids. Looked up from germline, CDR1 is KGHSH and CDR2 is LQKENI. With V trimmed by 4 bases and J by 2 bases, 2 bases remained unmatched. Here the CDR3 DNA reads TGTGCCAGCTCACTGGGACAGACCTACGAGCAGTACTTC. Amino acid sequence: CASSLGQTYEQYF.

This chain connects TRBV18 to TRBJ1-2; 7 positions agree with TRBD1. Germline CDR1 is KGHSH and CDR2 is LQKENI. Trimming at V came to 4 bases and at J to 6 bases, leaving 8 bases not matched to a gene. The CDR3 is 14 residues long. CDR3 protein: CASSLRVGTDGYTF. CDR3 nucleotide sequence: TGTGCCAGCTCACTACGAGTAGGGACAGATGGCTACACCTTC.

The gene calls are TRBV7-9 and TRBJ2-7, with TRBD2 identical over 9 bases. The CDR3 is made up of 16 amino acids. Germline CDR1 SEHNR, CDR2 FQNEAQ (reference sequence). V shed 0 bases and J 5 bases; nucleotides not matched to a gene: 8. The CDR3 coding sequence is TGTGCCAGCAGCTTAGCCGAGAATAGCGGGAGCCACGAGCAGTACTTC. Translated, it gives CASSLAENSGSHEQYF.

This chain uses TRBV3-1 (or the pseudogene TRBV3-2) with TRBJ1-3, with D perhaps matching TRBD1 (6 bases). This CDR3 is built from 15 residues. V dropped 4 bases and J dropped 0 bases, with 10 bases sitting between them. Germline V gene sequence: CDR1 LGHDT, CDR2 YNNKEL (reference sequence). CDR3 nucleotides: TGTGCCAGCAGCCCTGGGACAAACTCTGGAAACACCATATATTTT. This sequence encodes CASSPGTNSGNTIYF.

The sample holds a few counts of this clone. The gene calls are TRBV6-5 and TRBJ1-2; D not certain. This CDR3 spans 14 amino acids. V was clipped by 5 bases and J by 8 bases, with 18 bases between them. Germline loops: CDR1 MNHEY, CDR2 SVGAGI. The CDR3 DNA follows: TGTGCCAGCAGTCCGTGGGGAGCCACCTCGGGCTACACCTTC. It yields the protein CASSPWGATSGYTF.

This chain uses TRBV7-9 with TRBJ2-3; the D gene is possibly TRBD2 (6 bases). Germline loops: CDR1 SEHNR, CDR2 FQNEAQ (reference sequence). This CDR3 is built from 16 residues. V lost 1 base to trimming and J lost 3 bases, with 14 bases between them. The CDR3 DNA follows: TGTGCCAGCAGCTTAGGGGTAGCGGCTGGGACAGATACGCAGTATTTT. Encoded protein: CASSLGVAAGTDTQYF.

The chain recombines TRBV4-2 with TRBJ2-6, with 14 positions matching TRBD2. In germline, CDR1 is LGHNA, CDR2 YNFKEQ. The CDR3 totals 22 residues. Losses at the gene ends were 2 bases for V and 0 bases for J; bases not matched to a gene: 12. The CDR3 nucleotides are TGTGCCAGCAGCCAACGTCCCCCGGGACTAGCGGGAGAGGGCTCTGGGGCCAACGTCCTGACTTTC. This gives the protein CASSQRPPGLAGEGSGANVLTF.

The chain is built from TRBV4-1 and TRBJ1-5; possibly TRBD1 for D (5 bases). Germline V gene sequence: CDR1 MGHRA, CDR2 YSYEKL. V shed 1 base and J shed 9 bases, with 16 bases lying between them. The CDR3 length is 15 residues. CDR3 in DNA: TGCGCCAGCAGCCAAGGGGGGGACGGCCGAGGGCCCCAGCATTTT. This translates into CASSQGGDGRGPQHF.

There are a few counts of this clone. The CDR3 loop is CASRRGLAGGAQYF. CDR3 bases: TGTGCCAGCAGACGCGGACTAGCGGGAGGTGCGCAGTACTTC. J is TRBJ2-7 and V is TRBV13, with 14 bases lining up with TRBD2. The CDR3 contains 14 residues. Trimming took 6 bases from V and 9 from J; bases not matched to a gene: 7. The germline V gene encodes CDR1 PRHDT and CDR2 FYEKMQ (reference sequence).